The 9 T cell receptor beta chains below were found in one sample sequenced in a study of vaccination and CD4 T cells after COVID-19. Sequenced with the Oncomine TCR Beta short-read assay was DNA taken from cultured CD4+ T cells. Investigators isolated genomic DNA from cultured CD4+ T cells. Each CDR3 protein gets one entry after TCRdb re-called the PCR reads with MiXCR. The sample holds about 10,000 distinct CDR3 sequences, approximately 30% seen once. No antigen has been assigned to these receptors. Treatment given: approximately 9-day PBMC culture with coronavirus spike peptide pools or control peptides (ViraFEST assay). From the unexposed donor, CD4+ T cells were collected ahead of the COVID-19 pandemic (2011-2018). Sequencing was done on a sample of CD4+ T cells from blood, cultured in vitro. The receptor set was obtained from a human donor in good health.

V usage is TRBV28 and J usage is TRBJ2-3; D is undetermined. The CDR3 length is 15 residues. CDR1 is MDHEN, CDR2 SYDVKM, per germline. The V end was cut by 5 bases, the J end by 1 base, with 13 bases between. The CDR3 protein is CASSTRRRRTDTQYF. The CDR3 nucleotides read TGTGCCAGCAGTACCCGACGGCGTCGCACAGATACGCAGTATTTT.

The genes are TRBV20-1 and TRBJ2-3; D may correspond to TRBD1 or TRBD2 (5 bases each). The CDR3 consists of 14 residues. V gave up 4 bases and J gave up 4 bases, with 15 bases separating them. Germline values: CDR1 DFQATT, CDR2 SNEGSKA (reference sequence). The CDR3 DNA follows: TGCAGTGCTACAGCCACGGGACGTTCAGATACGCAGTATTTT. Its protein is CSATATGRSDTQYF.

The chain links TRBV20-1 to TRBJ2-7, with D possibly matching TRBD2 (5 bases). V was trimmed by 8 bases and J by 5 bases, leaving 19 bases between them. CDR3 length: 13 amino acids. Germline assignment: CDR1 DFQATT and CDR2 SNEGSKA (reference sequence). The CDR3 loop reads CSTRPRGLNEQYF. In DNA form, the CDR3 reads TGCAGTACTCGCCCACGGGGTCTGAACGAGCAGTACTTC.

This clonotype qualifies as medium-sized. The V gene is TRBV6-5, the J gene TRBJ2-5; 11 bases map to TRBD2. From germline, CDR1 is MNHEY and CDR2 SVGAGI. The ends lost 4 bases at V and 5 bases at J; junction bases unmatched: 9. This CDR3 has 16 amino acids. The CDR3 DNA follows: TGTGCCAGCAGTTTAGAACTAGCGGGAGTGCGGGAGACCCAGTACTTC. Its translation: CASSLELAGVRETQYF.

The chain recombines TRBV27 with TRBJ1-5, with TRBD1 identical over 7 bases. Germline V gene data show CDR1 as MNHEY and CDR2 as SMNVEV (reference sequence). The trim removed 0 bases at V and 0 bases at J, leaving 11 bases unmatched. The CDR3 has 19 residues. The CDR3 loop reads CASSLSILRDSYSNQPQHF. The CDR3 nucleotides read TGTGCCAGCAGTTTATCGATCTTGCGGGACAGTTATAGCAATCAGCCCCAGCATTTT.

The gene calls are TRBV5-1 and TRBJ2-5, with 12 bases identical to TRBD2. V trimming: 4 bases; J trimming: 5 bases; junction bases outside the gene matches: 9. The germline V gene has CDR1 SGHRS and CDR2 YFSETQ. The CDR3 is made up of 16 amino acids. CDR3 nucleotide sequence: TGCGCCAGCAGCGCGGCGGAGACTAGCGGGAGTGAGACCCAGTACTTC. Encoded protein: CASSAAETSGSETQYF.

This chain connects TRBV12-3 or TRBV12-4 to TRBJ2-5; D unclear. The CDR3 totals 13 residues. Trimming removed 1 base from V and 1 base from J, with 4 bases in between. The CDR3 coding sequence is TGTGCCAGCAGTTTAGGGTCCCAAGAGACCCAGTACTTC. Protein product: CASSLGSQETQYF.

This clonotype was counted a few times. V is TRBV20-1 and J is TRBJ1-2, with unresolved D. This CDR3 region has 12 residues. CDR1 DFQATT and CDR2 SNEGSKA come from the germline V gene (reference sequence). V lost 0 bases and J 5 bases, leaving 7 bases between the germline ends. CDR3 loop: CSARDHQYGYTF. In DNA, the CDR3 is TGCAGTGCTAGAGATCATCAGTATGGCTACACCTTC.

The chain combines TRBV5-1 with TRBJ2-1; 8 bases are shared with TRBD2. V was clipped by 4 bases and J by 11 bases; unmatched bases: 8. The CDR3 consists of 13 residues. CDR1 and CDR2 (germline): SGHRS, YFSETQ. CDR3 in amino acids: CASSPFTGGQQFF. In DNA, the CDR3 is TGCGCCAGCAGCCCTTTTACGGGAGGGCAGCAGTTCTTC.